One and the same sample provided the 5 T cell receptor beta chains below, sequenced in a study of T cells expressing NK-cell markers. TCRdb re-called the 5' RACE reads and catalogs CDR3 proteins one per entry, DNA excluded. The ten top clones account for around 20%, within a sample of some 110,000 distinct CDR3 sequences. Source material: blood T cells: a sorted CD56 or NKG2C T cell subset, CD4+ or CD8+ T cells, or bulk PBMC T cells (not recorded which). The origin of the receptors is a woman aged 18 to 75 in good health.

This chain links TRBV4-3 with TRBJ1-1; TCRdb calls TRBD1, which cannot be checked without DNA. CDR1 LGHNA and CDR2 YSLEER come from the germline V gene. CDR3 length equals 14 residues. The CDR3 region is CASSPGGTSTEAFF.

The chain uses TRBV12-3 or TRBV12-4 and TRBJ1-1; TCRdb reports TRBD1, a call that lacks DNA to check it against. The CDR3 is 13 residues long. The CDR3 spells CASSPLGRAEAFF.

V and J are TRBV4-3 and TRBJ1-5. The CDR3 loop spans 15 amino acids. From germline, CDR1 is LGHNA and CDR2 YSLEER. The CDR3 loop reads CASSQEADSNQPQHF.

The genes are TRBV2 and TRBJ2-3; the TCRdb call, TRBD1, lacks DNA for checking. This CDR3 is 16 amino acids long. CDR1 is SNHLY and CDR2 is FYNNEI in the germline V gene. CDR3 loop: CASSHNRERAADTQYF. The entire variable domain, with the rest obtained from reference TRBV2 and TRBJ2-3, is as follows: EPEVTQTPSHQVTQMGQEVILRCVPISNHLYFYWYRQILGQKVEFLVSFYNNEISEKSEIFDDQFSVERPDGSNFTLKIRSTKLEDSAMYFCASSHNRERAADTQYFGPGTRLTVL.

The rearrangement links TRBV10-3 to TRBJ2-3; TCRdb's D call of TRBD1 is untestable without DNA. CDR1 and CDR2 from the germline V gene are ENHRY and SYGVKD. The CDR3 contains 19 residues. This chain's CDR3 is CAISESGVGADLRTDTQYF.